The sample holds many counts of the clone carrying this T cell receptor (beta chain). There were TCR beta CDR3 regions amplified from RNA transcripts. The TCR CDR3 was amplified in a first-round RT-PCR using the HTBI primer set. TCRdb ran MiXCR on the multiplex PCR reads and lists one entry per CDR3 protein. The data hold a few hundred thousand distinct CDR3 sequences, with around 18% observed a single time. The data were taken from a study of T cells in Graves' hyperthyroidism and ophthalmopathy. Orbital computed tomography, thyroid ultrasound, serum thyroxine and TRAb, and clinical symptoms together informed the diagnoses. This CDR3 is 18 amino acids long. Germline CDR1 SGHNT, CDR2 YENEEA. The trim removed 4 bases at V and 8 bases at J, leaving 14 bases unmatched.

The sequence was collected from a woman aged 40 to 50 with Graves' ophthalmopathy. The sample comprised blood. V usage is TRBV11-3 and J usage is TRBJ1-4; 12 bases line up with TRBD1. The CDR3 loop reads CASSSGTGGANSREKLFF. The CDR3 bases are TGTGCCAGCAGCTCCGGGACAGGGGGCGCAAATTCGAGGGAAAAACTGTTTTTT.